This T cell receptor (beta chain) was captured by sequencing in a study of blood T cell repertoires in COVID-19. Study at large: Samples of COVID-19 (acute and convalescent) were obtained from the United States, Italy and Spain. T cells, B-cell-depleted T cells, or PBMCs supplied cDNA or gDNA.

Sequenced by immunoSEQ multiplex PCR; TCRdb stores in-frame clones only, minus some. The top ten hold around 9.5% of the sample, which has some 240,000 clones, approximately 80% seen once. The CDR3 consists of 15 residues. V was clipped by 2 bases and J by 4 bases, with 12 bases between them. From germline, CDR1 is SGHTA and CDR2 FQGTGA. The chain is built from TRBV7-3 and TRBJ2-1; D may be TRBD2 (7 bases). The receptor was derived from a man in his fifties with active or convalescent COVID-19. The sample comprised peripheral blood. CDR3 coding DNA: TGTGCCAGCAGCTTAGGGGGGGCTACTTACAATGAGCAGTTCTTC. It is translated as CASSLGGATYNEQFF.